Listed here are 9 T cell receptor beta chains from one sample, sequenced in a study of blood T cells in healthy people across ages. The second PCR ran roughly 6 to 11 cycles with a sample-barcoded 5' primer and J-beta primers. TCRdb fed the 5' RACE reads into MiXCR, producing one record per CDR3 protein. The sample lists about 1.8 million distinct CDR3 sequences; 49% were seen once. The sequenced sample consisted of blood. Every receptor here comes from a woman aged 40 to 50 in good health.

This clonotype turned up a few times. The rearrangement links TRBV27 to TRBJ2-5; D gene uncertain. CDR3 length: 13 amino acids. The germline gives CDR1 MNHEY, CDR2 SMNVEV (reference sequence). V lost 0 bases and J 5 bases, leaving 7 bases between the germline ends. The CDR3 sequence: CASSLSRRETQYF. In DNA, the CDR3 is TGTGCCAGCAGTTTATCGCGCCGGGAGACCCAGTACTTC.

The sample holds a few counts of this clonotype. The chain combines TRBV5-1 with TRBJ1-2; D is unresolved. The CDR3 is 13 residues long. Germline-derived CDR1 and CDR2 are SGHRS and YFSETQ. V dropped 0 bases and J dropped 5 bases, with 8 bases sitting between them. Here the CDR3 DNA reads TGCGCCAGCAGCTTGGAGTCCCATTATGGCTACACCTTC. Residues: CASSLESHYGYTF.

The chain combines TRBV18 with TRBJ2-3, with D maybe TRBD1 (6 bases). Germline CDR1 and CDR2: KGHSH and LQKENI. The CDR3 runs 12 residues. The V and J ends lost 10 bases and 2 bases respectively, with 10 bases between them. CDR3 in amino acids: CATEGDTDTQYF. In nucleotides, the CDR3 is TGTGCCACCGAGGGGGACACAGATACGCAGTATTTT.

There are a few counts of this clonotype. J is TRBJ2-1 and V is TRBV13; possible D gene TRBD2, 6 bases. Germline lookup yields CDR1 PRHDT and CDR2 FYEKMQ (reference sequence). With 8 bases removed from V and 6 bases from J, the gap between germline ends came to 11 bases. The CDR3 runs 12 residues. The CDR3: CASVGGVNEQFF. CDR3 in DNA: TGTGCCAGCGTGGGGGGAGTCAATGAGCAGTTCTTC.

The gene calls are TRBV6-5 and TRBJ2-5, with D perhaps TRBD1 (5 bases). Trimming stripped 2 bases from V and 4 bases from J, with 14 bases between. The CDR3 runs 15 residues. CDR1 MNHEY and CDR2 SVGAGI come from the germline V gene. CDR3 in amino acids: CASSYGQGSVETQYF. DNA for the CDR3: TGTGCCAGCAGTTACGGTCAGGGTTCTGTAGAGACCCAGTACTTC.

The J gene is TRBJ1-1, the V gene TRBV12-3 or TRBV12-4; maybe TRBD1 (6 bases). This CDR3 is 15 amino acids long. Trimming stripped 2 bases from V and 8 bases from J, with 18 bases between. CDR3 loop: CASSLRGRGSSEAFF. The CDR3 DNA is TGTGCCAGCAGTTTACGTGGCAGGGGTTCTTCCGAAGCTTTCTTT.

In this sample, this clonotype turned up a few times. This CDR3 reads CASSPQTSESYNEQFF. Written as DNA, the CDR3 is TGCGCCAGCAGCCCACAGACTAGCGAGTCCTACAATGAGCAGTTCTTC. This chain uses TRBV5-1 with TRBJ2-1; TRBD2 aligns across 8 bases. V lost 4 bases to trimming and J lost 1 base; unmatched junction nucleotides: 7. Looked up from germline, CDR1 is SGHRS and CDR2 is YFSETQ. CDR3 size: 16 residues.

This sequence joins TRBV28 and TRBJ2-7, with 7 bases aligning to TRBD1. Germline CDR1 reads MDHEN; CDR2 reads SYDVKM. This CDR3 comprises 15 residues. V trimming: 7 bases; J trimming: 5 bases; junction bases outside the gene matches: 14. CDR3 DNA: TGTGCCAGCAAAAGAAGAGGGGGCCGGGTTGACGAGCAGTACTTC. It encodes CASKRRGGRVDEQYF.

This clonotype was picked up a small number of times. The chain couples TRBV7-9 to TRBJ2-5, with 7 bases aligning to TRBD2. The J call is in doubt because the DNA end fits TRBJ2-7 better. The CDR3 is made up of 14 amino acids. Germline assignment: CDR1 SEHNR and CDR2 FQNEAQ (reference sequence). CDR3 in amino acids: CASSILTSEYEQYF. DNA of the CDR3: TGTGCCAGCAGCATCCTCACTAGCGAGTACGAGCAGTACTTC.